Below are 24 T cell receptor beta chains sequenced from a single sample in a study of long-term antiretroviral therapy in people with HIV. It was version v3.0 of the immunoSEQ assay that was run at survey level. Assay used: immunoSEQ multiplex PCR; TCRdb lists only in-frame clones, some missing. The table lists tens of thousands of clones, less than 85% of them singletons. This material consisted of unsorted PBMCs, taken 0.3 years after starting antiretroviral therapy. These receptors came from a middle-aged man with HIV.

This chain connects TRBV4-1 to TRBJ1-5, with unresolved D. V lost 3 bases and J lost 3, with 18 bases in between. Germline V gene data show CDR1 as MGHRA and CDR2 as YSYEKL. This CDR3 comprises 17 residues. CDR3 sequence reads: CASSQAGGARPNQPQHF. The CDR3 nucleotides are TGCGCCAGCAGCCAGGCGGGAGGTGCAAGGCCCAATCAGCCCCAGCATTTT.

The CDR3 region is CASSYTGASGNTIYF. The DNA of the CDR3 is TGTGCCAGCAGTTATACAGGGGCCTCTGGAAACACCATATATTTT. This chain connects TRBV7-9 to TRBJ1-3, with 7 bases aligning to TRBD1. The CDR3 has 15 residues. The V gene's germline CDR1 is SEHNR and CDR2 FQNEAQ (reference sequence). V shed 6 bases and J 0 bases; nucleotides not matched to a gene: 5.

A few counts support this clone. The chain joins TRBV28 to TRBJ1-2; tentative D call: TRBD1 (6 bases). This CDR3 is 13 amino acids long. Looked up from germline, CDR1 is MDHEN and CDR2 is SYDVKM. V shed 8 bases and J shed 1 base, with 11 bases lying between them. The CDR3 here is CASLDRNNYGYTF. CDR3 sequence (DNA): TGTGCCAGCTTGGACAGAAATAACTATGGCTACACCTTC.

The chain has TRBV7-3 and TRBJ2-3; the D gene could be TRBD1 or TRBD2 (5 bases each). The germline V and J ends were trimmed by 8 bases and 5 bases, with 11 bases remaining between them. The germline CDR1 and CDR2 sequences are SGHTA and FQGTGA. The CDR3 has 12 amino acids. This CDR3 reads CASQGVGDTQYF. The DNA of the CDR3 is TGTGCCAGCCAGGGAGTCGGAGATACGCAGTATTTT.

J is TRBJ2-7 and V is TRBV5-1; possible D gene TRBD1, 5 bases. Deletions cut 5 bases from V and 0 bases from J, with 18 bases between. CDR3 length: 16 amino acids. Germline lookup yields CDR1 SGHRS and CDR2 YFSETQ. CDR3 nucleotide sequence: TGCGCCAGCAGGCCGACAGCTGCCGCCTCCTCCTACGAGCAGTACTTC. As protein: CASRPTAAASSYEQYF.

The chain joins TRBV5-1 to TRBJ2-7; D is ambiguous. With 0 bases removed from V and 3 bases from J, the gap between germline ends came to 7 bases. CDR1 is SGHRS, CDR2 YFSETQ, per germline. The CDR3 length is 13 residues. The CDR3 loop reads CASSLGSFYEQYF. The CDR3 region has the DNA TGCGCCAGCAGCTTGGGGTCATTCTACGAGCAGTACTTC. Filled out from reference TRBV5-1 and TRBJ2-7, the complete variable domain reads KAGVTQTPRYLIKTRGQQVTLSCSPISGHRSVSWYQQTPGQGLQFLFEYFSETQRNKGNFPGRFSGRQFSNSRSEMNVSTLELGDSALYLCASSLGSFYEQYFGPGTRLTVT.

The chain employs TRBV7-2 and TRBJ2-3, with 8 bases lining up with TRBD1. The ends lost 1 base at V and 9 bases at J; junction bases unmatched: 12. The CDR3 runs 16 residues. From germline, CDR1 is SGHTA and CDR2 FQGNSA. The CDR3 is CASSLGGGTGPSTQYF. The CDR3 DNA reads TGTGCCAGCAGCTTAGGAGGTGGGACAGGACCTTCAACGCAGTATTTT.

In this sample, this clone turned up once. V is TRBV6-1 and J is TRBJ1-1, with 9 bases fitting TRBD1. The V gene end was trimmed by 3 bases and the J gene end by 11 bases; junction bases not matched to a gene: 7. Germline-derived CDR1 and CDR2 are MNHNS and SASEGT. The length of the CDR3 is 13 residues. Here the CDR3 reads CASSDRDRVYAFF. The CDR3 DNA reads as TGTGCCAGCAGTGATAGGGACAGGGTTTATGCTTTCTTT.

The chain carries TRBV2 and TRBJ2-3, with no clear D. Per the germline V gene, CDR1 is SNHLY and CDR2 is FYNNEI. The V gene lost 2 bases and the J gene lost 6 bases, with 9 bases spanning the gap. CDR3 length: 13 residues. CDR3 sequence: CASSEQETDTQYF. The CDR3 DNA follows: TGTGCCAGCAGTGAACAAGAAACTGATACGCAGTATTTT.

The rearrangement links TRBV6-5 to TRBJ2-6, with D unclear. Trimming took off 2 bases at V and 1 base at J, with 6 bases between the two ends. The CDR3 extends over 15 amino acids. Germline V gene data show CDR1 as MNHEY and CDR2 as SVGAGI. The CDR3 sequence: CASSYATSGANVLTF. The CDR3, as DNA: TGTGCCAGCAGTTACGCGACTTCTGGGGCCAACGTCCTGACTTTC.

The rearrangement links TRBV18 to TRBJ2-5, with TRBD1 identical over 7 bases. The V gene end was trimmed by 4 bases and the J gene end by 8 bases; junction bases not matched to a gene: 10. Germline CDR1 reads KGHSH; CDR2 reads LQKENI. The CDR3 totals 14 residues. CDR3 region: CASSHRDSQSTQYF. As DNA, the CDR3 is TGTGCCAGCTCACACCGGGACAGCCAAAGTACCCAGTACTTC.

The gene calls are TRBV4-1 and TRBJ2-5; 8 bases are shared with TRBD2. The CDR3 is 18 residues long. V lost 0 bases and J lost 2; bases outside the gene matches: 11. Germline-derived CDR1 and CDR2 are MGHRA and YSYEKL. The CDR3 is CASSQDPRLAGFQETQYF. CDR3 sequence (DNA): TGCGCCAGCAGCCAAGATCCGCGGCTAGCGGGTTTTCAAGAGACCCAGTACTTC.

This clone was found once. The chain has TRBV18 and TRBJ2-5; either TRBD1 or TRBD2 may fit D (5 bases each). There are 13 residues in the CDR3. V lost 4 bases, J lost 4 bases, and 10 bases lay in between. Germline V gives CDR1 KGHSH, CDR2 LQKENI. The CDR3 coding sequence is TGTGCCAGCTCACGGGACCCGGGAGAGACCCAGTACTTC. This codes for CASSRDPGETQYF.

The chain carries TRBV4-3 and TRBJ1-4; D is possibly TRBD1 (5 bases). Germline loops: CDR1 LGHNA, CDR2 YSLEER. The CDR3 runs to 17 residues. Trimming shortened V by 3 bases and J by 7 bases, and 21 bases separated the two germline ends. The CDR3 spells CASSQGHGVEASEKLFF. DNA of the CDR3: TGCGCCAGCAGCCAGGGGCACGGTGTGGAGGCGAGTGAAAAACTGTTTTTT.

The chain uses TRBV27 and TRBJ2-7, with D unclear. The V end lost 2 bases, the J end lost 0 bases, and 2 bases lay between the germline ends. Germline CDR1 MNHEY, CDR2 SMNVEV (reference sequence). The CDR3 contains 12 residues. The CDR3 region is CASSLPSYEQYF. CDR3 sequence (DNA): TGTGCCAGCAGTTTACCCTCCTACGAGCAGTACTTC.

This clone was seen more than once but under ten times. The chain joins TRBV7-2 to TRBJ1-6; TRBD1 matches 8 bases. Germline values: CDR1 SGHTA, CDR2 FQGNSA. This CDR3 has 13 amino acids. The ends lost 5 bases at V and 14 bases at J; junction bases unmatched: 8. The CDR3 sequence: CASSSDRGNTLHF. As DNA, the CDR3 is TGTGCCAGCAGCAGCGACAGGGGAAACACCCTCCACTTT.

The J gene is TRBJ1-1, the V gene TRBV10-3; D might be TRBD1 (5 bases). This CDR3 comprises 15 residues. V shed 3 bases and J shed 0 bases, with 11 bases lying between them. Germline V gene data show CDR1 as ENHRY and CDR2 as SYGVKD. CDR3 bases: TGTGCCATCAGTGATCCGGGACGGCTGAACACTGAAGCTTTCTTT. This codes for CAISDPGRLNTEAFF.

The rearrangement links TRBV29-1 to TRBJ2-5, with D hard to call. V was shortened by 7 bases and J by 0 bases, with 12 bases between the two germline ends. The length of the CDR3 is 13 residues. Germline CDR1 reads SQVTM; CDR2 reads ANQGSEA. CDR3 amino acids: CSALGRHQETQYF. The DNA for the CDR3 is TGCAGCGCCCTCGGACGGCACCAAGAGACCCAGTACTTC.

The chain recombines TRBV27 with TRBJ2-7; 9 nucleotides agree with TRBD1. The CDR3 sequence is 15 residues long. Germline-derived CDR1 and CDR2 are MNHEY and SMNVEV (reference sequence). The J segment lost 1 base and the V segment lost 2 bases, leaving 3 bases of the junction unmatched. This CDR3 is CASSLTGTGSYEQYF. The CDR3 DNA follows: TGTGCCAGCAGTTTAACCGGGACAGGGTCCTACGAGCAGTACTTC.

This clone was seen more than once but under ten times. Here the CDR3 reads CASGSPPFWEQYF. The CDR3 DNA reads TGTGCTAGTGGTTCCCCTCCTTTTTGGGAGCAGTACTTC. The chain carries TRBV12-5 and TRBJ2-7; D is ambiguous. Deletions cut 4 bases from V and 7 bases from J, with 14 bases between. The CDR3 sequence is 13 residues long. Looked up from germline, CDR1 is LGHNT and CDR2 is FRNRAP.

The chain joins TRBV4-1 to TRBJ2-7, with D unclear. With 3 bases removed from V and 3 bases from J, the gap between germline ends came to 9 bases. Per germline, CDR1 MGHRA and CDR2 YSYEKL. CDR3 length: 13 residues. The CDR3 DNA is TGCGCCAGCAGCCAGCTTACGCACTACGAGCAGTACTTC. As protein: CASSQLTHYEQYF.

The gene calls are TRBV4-3 and TRBJ2-3; D possibly matches TRBD1 or TRBD2 (5 bases each). The germline CDR1 and CDR2 sequences are LGHNA and YSLEER. V lost 0 bases and J lost 8, with 18 bases in between. The CDR3 is 16 amino acids. CDR3: CASSQDRDGLWGTQYF. As DNA, the CDR3 is TGCGCCAGCAGCCAAGATAGGGACGGACTGTGGGGTACGCAGTATTTT.

This clone showed up just a few times. This chain uses TRBV10-3 with TRBJ2-7; 9 bases are a match to TRBD2. This CDR3 is 15 amino acids long. Trimming took 6 bases from V and 2 from J; bases not matched to a gene: 8. The germline V gene encodes CDR1 ENHRY and CDR2 SYGVKD. CDR3 region: CAIRDSGSDTYEQYF. DNA of the CDR3: TGTGCCATCAGGGATAGCGGGAGTGATACCTACGAGCAGTACTTC.

J is TRBJ2-2 and V is TRBV6-5; D may be TRBD2 (6 bases). Germline-derived CDR1 and CDR2 are MNHEY and SVGAGI. The CDR3 consists of 14 residues. V lost 2 bases to trimming and J lost 5 bases, with 9 bases between them. CDR3 DNA sequence: TGTGCCAGCAGTTACCCGGGGGAAACCGGGGAGCTGTTTTTT. Translated, it gives CASSYPGETGELFF.